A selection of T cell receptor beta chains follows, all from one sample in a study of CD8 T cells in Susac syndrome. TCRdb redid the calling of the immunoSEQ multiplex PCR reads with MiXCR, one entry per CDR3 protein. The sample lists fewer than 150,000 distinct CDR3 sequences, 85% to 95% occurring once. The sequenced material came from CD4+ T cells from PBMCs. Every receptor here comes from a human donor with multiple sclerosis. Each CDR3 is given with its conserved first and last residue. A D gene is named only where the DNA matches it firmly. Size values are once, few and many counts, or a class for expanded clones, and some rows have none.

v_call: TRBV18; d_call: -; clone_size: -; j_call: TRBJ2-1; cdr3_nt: TGTGCCAGCTCACCAGGGACGGTCTCCTACAATGAGCAGTTCTTC; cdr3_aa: CASSPGTVSYNEQFF
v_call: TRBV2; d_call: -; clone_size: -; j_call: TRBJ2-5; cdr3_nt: TGTGCCAGCAGGGTTCAAGAGACCCAGTACTTC; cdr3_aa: CASRVQETQYF
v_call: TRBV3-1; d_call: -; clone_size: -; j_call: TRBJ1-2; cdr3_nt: TGTGCCAGCAGCTATAAGGGCGGATTCTATGGCTACACCTTC; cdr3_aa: CASSYKGGFYGYTF
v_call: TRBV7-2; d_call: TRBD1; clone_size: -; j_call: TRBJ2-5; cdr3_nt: TGTGCCAGCAGCCCAACGACCCGACAGGGGCAGTACTTC; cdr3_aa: CASSPTTRQGQYF
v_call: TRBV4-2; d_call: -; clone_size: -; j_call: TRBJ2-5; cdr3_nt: TGTGCCAGCAGCCCAACGGCGAGGGGAAATCAAGAGACCCAGTACTTC; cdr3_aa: CASSPTARGNQETQYF
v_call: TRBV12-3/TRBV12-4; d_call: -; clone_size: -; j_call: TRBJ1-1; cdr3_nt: TGTGCCAGCAGTTTATGGGCTGATAAAGCTTTCTTT; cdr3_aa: CASSLWADKAFF
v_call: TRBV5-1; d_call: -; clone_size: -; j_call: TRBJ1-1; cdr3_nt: TGCGCCAGCAGCTTCGAGGGGCCCACTGAAGCTTTCTTT; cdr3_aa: CASSFEGPTEAFF
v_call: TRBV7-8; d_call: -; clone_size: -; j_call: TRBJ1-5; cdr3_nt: TGTGCCAGCAGCGCGACCGGTAGCAATCAGCCCCAGCATTTT; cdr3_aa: CASSATGSNQPQHF
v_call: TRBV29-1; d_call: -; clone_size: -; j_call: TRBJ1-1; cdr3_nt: TGCAGCGCCTTGTTGCCCGGGATGAACACTGAAGCTTTCTTT; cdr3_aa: CSALLPGMNTEAFF
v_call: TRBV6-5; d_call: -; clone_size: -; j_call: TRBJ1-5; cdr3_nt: TGTGCCAGCAGTTACTCGACCGCTCAGCCCCAGCATTTT; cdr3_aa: CASSYSTAQPQHF
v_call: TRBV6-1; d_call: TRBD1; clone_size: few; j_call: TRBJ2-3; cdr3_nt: TGTGCCAGCAGCTGGACAGGAGAATACACAGATACGCAGTATTTT; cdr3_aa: CASSWTGEYTDTQYF
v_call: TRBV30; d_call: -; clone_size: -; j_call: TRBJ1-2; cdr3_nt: TGTGCCTGGAGTGTAAAGCTGGGTGGCTACACCTTC; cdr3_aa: CAWSVKLGGYTF
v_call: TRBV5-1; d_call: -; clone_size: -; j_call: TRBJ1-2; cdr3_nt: TGCGCCAGCAGCTCGGCTGAAGCCTACACCTTC; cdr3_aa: CASSSAEAYTF
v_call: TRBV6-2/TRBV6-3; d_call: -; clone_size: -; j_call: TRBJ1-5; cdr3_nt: TGTGCCAGCAGTCGGCGGGGGGGCAGCAATCAGCCCCAGCATTTT; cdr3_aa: CASSRRGGSNQPQHF
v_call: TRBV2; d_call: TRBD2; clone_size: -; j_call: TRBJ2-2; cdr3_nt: TGTGCCAGCACCCGAGACCGGGGGGGCACCGGGGAGCTGTTTTTT; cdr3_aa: CASTRDRGGTGELFF
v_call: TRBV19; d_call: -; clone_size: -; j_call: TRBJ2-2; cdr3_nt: TGTGCCAGTAGAGCGTTTTGGGACACCGGGGAGCTGTTTTTT; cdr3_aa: CASRAFWDTGELFF
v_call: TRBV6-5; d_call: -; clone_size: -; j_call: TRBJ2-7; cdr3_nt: TGTGCCAGCAGTTACAGGGAGCGCTACGAGCAGTACTTC; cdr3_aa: CASSYRERYEQYF
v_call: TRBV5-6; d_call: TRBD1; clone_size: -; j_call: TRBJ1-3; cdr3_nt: TGTGCCAGCAGCTTGGGGGACAGGGACCGAAACACCATATATTTT; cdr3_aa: CASSLGDRDRNTIYF
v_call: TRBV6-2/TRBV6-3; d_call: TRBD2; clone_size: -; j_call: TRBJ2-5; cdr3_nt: TGTGCCAGCAGTTCCGCGGGGGGTTTAGAGACCCAGTACTTC; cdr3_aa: CASSSAGGLETQYF
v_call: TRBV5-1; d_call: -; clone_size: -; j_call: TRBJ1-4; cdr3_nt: TGCGCCAGCAGCTTGATTGGTGCAACTAATGAAAAACTGTTTTTT; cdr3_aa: CASSLIGATNEKLFF
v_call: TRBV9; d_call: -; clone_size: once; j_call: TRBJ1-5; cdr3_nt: TGTGCCAGCAGCGTAGACCCAGGGCTGGGGCCCCAGCATTTT; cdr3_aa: CASSVDPGLGPQHF
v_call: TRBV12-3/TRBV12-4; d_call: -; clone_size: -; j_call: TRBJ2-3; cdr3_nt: TGTGCCAGCAGTTTAGGGAACTCCGGGGTAGATACGCAGTATTTT; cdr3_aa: CASSLGNSGVDTQYF